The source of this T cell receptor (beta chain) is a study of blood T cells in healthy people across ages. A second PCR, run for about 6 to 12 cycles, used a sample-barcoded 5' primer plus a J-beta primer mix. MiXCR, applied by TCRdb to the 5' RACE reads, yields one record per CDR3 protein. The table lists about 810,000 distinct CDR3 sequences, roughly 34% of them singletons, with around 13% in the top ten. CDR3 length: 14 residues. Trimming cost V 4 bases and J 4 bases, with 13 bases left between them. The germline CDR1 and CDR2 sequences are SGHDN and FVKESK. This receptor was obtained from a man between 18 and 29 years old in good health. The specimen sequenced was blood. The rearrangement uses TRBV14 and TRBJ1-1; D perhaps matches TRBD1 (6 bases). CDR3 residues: CASSPGEGGTEAFF. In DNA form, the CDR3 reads TGTGCCAGCAGCCCTGGGGAGGGGGGCACTGAAGCTTTCTTT.